This T cell receptor beta chain was captured in a study of shared clonotypes between healthy human individuals. Study-level findings and limits: Only blood underwent sampling, and tissue repertoires likely differ.

To note about this clone: Its antigen remains unknown.

Naive CD8 cells lacked CD45RO, underwent positive selection for CCR7 and left out terminally differentiated effector memory CD45RA+ cells. With 4 bases removed from V and 2 bases from J, the gap between germline ends came to 13 bases. Germline lookup yields CDR1 SGHKS and CDR2 YYEKEE (reference sequence). The CDR3 spans 14 residues. The method was immunoSEQ multiplex PCR; TCRdb's version includes in-frame clones alone and lacks a portion of them. The sample lists some 2,000,000 clones; just under 95% were seen once. The sequence came from a man between 18 and 29 years old in good health. The V call is TRBV5-5, the J call TRBJ2-7; D is possibly TRBD1 (6 bases). The sequenced material came from naive CD8+ T cells sorted from blood. The CDR3 sequence: CASSTDRLTYEQYF. The CDR3 DNA is TGTGCCAGCAGCACTGACAGGTTGACCTACGAGCAGTACTTC.